This T cell receptor (beta chain) was recorded in a study of T cells in Graves' hyperthyroidism and ophthalmopathy. TCR beta CDR3 region amplification was performed from RNA transcripts. The TCR CDR3 first-round RT-PCR relied on the HTBI primer set. MiXCR, applied by TCRdb to the multiplex PCR reads, yields one record per CDR3 protein. The sample records 550,000 to 800,000 distinct CDR3 sequences, 15% to 20% being singletons. Germline CDR1 reads WNHNN; CDR2 reads SYGVQD (reference sequence). The CDR3 covers 12 residues. V was clipped by 0 bases and J by 6 bases, with 3 bases between them. Orbital computed tomography, thyroid ultrasound, serum thyroxine and TRAb, and clinical symptoms together informed the diagnoses. General study points: Ophthalmopathy was identified by the model a median around 5.9 months ahead of onset. In the analysis, a 13 V-J model separated ophthalmopathy from stable hyperthyroidism.

Concerning this clonotype: As yet, its antigen is unknown.

The source material was blood. The source is a man aged 18 to 29 with Graves' hyperthyroidism. The chain joins TRBV10-1 to TRBJ1-5; D gene uncertain. The CDR3 sequence: CASSESSQPQHF. The CDR3 coding sequence is TGCGCCAGCAGTGAGTCGAGTCAGCCCCAGCATTTT.